A single sample gave rise to the 17 T cell receptor beta chains below, sequenced in a study of T cell repertoires in cytomegalovirus infection. One entry per CDR3 protein results from TCRdb running MiXCR on the reads. In the table there are around 310,000 distinct CDR3 sequences, 25% to 35% of which are singletons. Their cognate antigens are unknown. The sample was cultured PBMCs, taken from culture after CMV antigen stimulation. The source of these receptors is a human donor in good health (CMV status not recorded). Some clones in this sample may be carry-over from other donors' samples.

In this sample, this clonotype turned up a few times. The V and J genes are TRBV6-5 and TRBJ2-7; 7 positions match TRBD1. J lost 6 bases, V lost 5 bases, and 10 bases had no gene match. Germline lookup yields CDR1 MNHEY and CDR2 SVGAGI. This CDR3 comprises 14 residues. CDR3 sequence: CASSHRDRGSEQYF. CDR3 bases: TGTGCCAGCAGTCACCGGGACAGAGGGTCCGAGCAGTACTTC.

This clonotype was observed a handful of times. V usage is TRBV20-1 and J usage is TRBJ1-1; no definite D call. Per germline, CDR1 DFQATT and CDR2 SNEGSKA (reference sequence). The V and J ends lost 4 bases and 0 bases respectively, with 6 bases between them. This CDR3 spans 12 amino acids. CDR3 residues: CSATGMNTEAFF. The CDR3 region has the DNA TGCAGTGCTACGGGTATGAACACTGAAGCTTTCTTT.

This clonotype was seen repeatedly, ten times or more. The chain uses TRBV12-5 and TRBJ1-2; a possible D gene is TRBD1 (5 bases). Germline CDR1 and CDR2: LGHNT and FRNRAP. The CDR3 spans 13 residues. Trimming left V 2 bases short and J 7 bases short, with 11 bases between. CDR3 sequence reads: CASGLPPGFGYTF. The CDR3 DNA reads as TGTGCTAGTGGTTTGCCCCCAGGGTTTGGCTACACCTTC. Combining the CDR3 with reference TRBV12-5 and TRBJ1-2 gives the whole variable domain DARVTQTPRHKVTEMGQEVTMRCQPILGHNTVFWYRQTMMQGLELLAYFRNRAPLDDSGMPKDRFSAEMPDATLATLKIQPSEPRDSAVYFCASGLPPGFGYTFGSGTRLTVV.

This rearrangement joins TRBV12-3 or TRBV12-4 to TRBJ1-5; perhaps TRBD1 as D (5 bases). V was trimmed by 1 base and J by 1 base, leaving 11 bases between them. This CDR3 has 16 amino acids. CDR3 DNA: TGTGCCAGCAGTTTAGACACGGGGGTAAGCAATCAGCCCCAGCATTTT. Its protein is CASSLDTGVSNQPQHF.

This chain joins TRBV7-2 and TRBJ2-1; TRBD1 is a possible D gene (5 bases). Germline V gives CDR1 SGHTA, CDR2 FQGNSA. The CDR3 totals 13 residues. Trimming left V 3 bases short and J 3 bases short, with 6 bases between. The CDR3 bases are TGTGCCAGCAGCTTGACAGACTACAATGAGCAGTTCTTC. This codes for CASSLTDYNEQFF.

The chain combines TRBV28 with TRBJ2-7, with 9 bases aligning to TRBD2. The junction had 5 bases not matched to a gene; V was cut back by 8 bases and J by 0 bases. Germline V gene lookup returns CDR1 MDHEN and CDR2 SYDVKM. CDR3 length: 14 residues. CDR3 DNA sequence: TGTGCCAGCGGCGGGGGGGGCTCCTCCTACGAGCAGTACTTC. It yields the protein CASGGGGSSYEQYF.

A few counts support this clonotype. The chain combines TRBV6-5 with TRBJ2-7, with D maybe TRBD1 (5 bases). Germline CDR1 is MNHEY and CDR2 is SVGAGI. This CDR3 has 12 amino acids. Trimming removed 6 bases at V and 6 bases at J, with 12 bases between. DNA of the CDR3: TGTGCCAGCAGCCGAGGCCAGGGCGAGCAGTACTTC. Protein product: CASSRGQGEQYF.

This clonotype was observed a handful of times. The chain combines TRBV7-3 with TRBJ2-3; 9 bases are shared with TRBD2. The length of the CDR3 is 17 residues. Unmatched junction bases numbered 12, after V lost 5 bases and J lost 3 bases. Germline V gene lookup returns CDR1 SGHTA and CDR2 FQGTGA. CDR3 amino acids: CASSLSPGSGRTDTQYF. The CDR3 DNA follows: TGTGCCAGCAGCCTATCTCCGGGTAGCGGGAGAACAGATACGCAGTATTTT.

This clonotype came up many times. CDR3 amino acids: CASTKGALNTEAFF. The CDR3 bases are TGTGCCAGCACCAAGGGGGCTCTGAACACTGAAGCTTTCTTT. The chain carries TRBV2 and TRBJ1-1; TRBD1 agrees at 7 bases. The CDR3 consists of 14 residues. CDR1 and CDR2 (germline): SNHLY, FYNNEI. V was pared by 7 bases and J by 0 bases, with 5 bases of the junction left unmatched.

This clonotype appeared many times. This chain links TRBV7-2 with TRBJ2-7; D may be TRBD2 (5 bases). The CDR3 consists of 14 residues. The V gene's germline CDR1 is SGHTA and CDR2 FQGNSA. Between the trimmed V and J ends, which lost 5 bases and 1 base, there was a span of 12 bases. As DNA, the CDR3 is TGTGCCAGCAGCGCCAGCGGACCTTCCTACGAGCAGTACTTC. It codes for CASSASGPSYEQYF.

This clonotype was recorded at least ten times. The chain couples TRBV7-8 to TRBJ2-7; 8 bases fit TRBD2. The V and J ends lost 2 bases and 4 bases, in that order; junction bases with no gene match: 13. CDR1 is SGHVS, CDR2 FQNEAQ, per germline. The CDR3 contains 17 residues. The CDR3 DNA follows: TGTGCCAGCAGCTTAACCTACCGGGGCGGGAGGTTTTACGAGCAGTACTTC. The encoded protein is CASSLTYRGGRFYEQYF.

The CDR3 loop is CSASQGWGSTDTQYF. CDR3 in DNA: TGCAGTGCTTCACAGGGGTGGGGGAGCACAGATACGCAGTATTTT. The rearrangement uses TRBV20-1 and TRBJ2-3, with 7 bases matching TRBD1. The CDR3 totals 15 residues. The trim removed 5 bases at V and 0 bases at J, leaving 8 bases unmatched. CDR1 is DFQATT, CDR2 SNEGSKA, per germline (reference sequence).

The rearrangement joins TRBV7-9 to TRBJ1-4; TRBD1 might be the D (5 bases). Germline V CDR1 and CDR2: SEHNR, FQNEAQ (reference sequence). Trimming took off 5 bases at V and 4 bases at J, with 11 bases between the two ends. The CDR3 covers 14 residues. This chain's CDR3 is CASSLRDLNEKLFF. The CDR3 DNA reads as TGTGCCAGCAGCCTCCGGGACCTTAATGAAAAACTGTTTTTT.

The chain joins TRBV29-1 to TRBJ1-1, with 7 bases lining up with TRBD1. The CDR3 is 16 amino acids. From germline, CDR1 is SQVTM and CDR2 ANQGSEA. V shed 3 bases, J shed 2 bases, and the junction held 12 bases outside the gene matches. The CDR3: CSVDLLWRGPNTEAFF. The CDR3 region has the DNA TGCAGCGTTGATCTTCTATGGAGGGGGCCAAACACTGAAGCTTTCTTT.

This clonotype was found a few times. CDR3 loop: CASSSPTSGGYEQFF. The CDR3 nucleotides are TGTGCCAGCAGTTCCCCGACTAGCGGGGGCTATGAGCAGTTCTTC. The gene calls are TRBV6-1 and TRBJ2-1; 12 bases line up with TRBD2. Germline V gene data show CDR1 as MNHNS and CDR2 as SASEGT. The junction had 7 bases not matched to a gene; V was cut back by 5 bases and J by 8 bases. CDR3 size: 15 residues.

The J gene is TRBJ1-2, the V gene TRBV5-4, with D uncertain. Trimming shortened V by 2 bases and J by 4 bases, and 15 bases separated the two germline ends. CDR1 and CDR2 (germline): SGHNT, YYREEE (reference sequence). This CDR3 region has 15 residues. In nucleotides, the CDR3 is TGTGCCAGCAGCTTTCATCGTCGGGTGGGCTATGGCTACACCTTC. Protein: CASSFHRRVGYGYTF.

This clonotype was recorded at least ten times. The CDR3 nucleotides read TGTGCCAGCAGCTTGAGGTCCCCGGGACAGGGGGCGCGAAACGAGCAGTACTTC. Amino acids: CASSLRSPGQGARNEQYF. This chain links TRBV11-3 with TRBJ2-7; 12 positions agree with TRBD1. The V gene end was trimmed by 3 bases and the J gene end by 5 bases; junction bases not matched to a gene: 14. Germline-derived CDR1 and CDR2 are SGHNT and YENEEA. This CDR3 spans 18 amino acids.